The clone carrying this T cell receptor (beta chain) was seen a handful of times. Its antigen remains unidentified. Germline assignment: CDR1 SGHVS and CDR2 FQNEAQ. The CDR3 covers 13 residues. V shed 4 bases and J shed 6 bases, with 12 bases lying between them. This entry comes from a study of vaccination and CD4 T cells after COVID-19. Study overall: The cells were exposed to overlapping spike peptides originating from SARS-CoV-2, HCoV-NL63, HCoV-OC43 and HCoV-229E for stimulation. Findings of the study overall: Relatively few convalescent patients and no early post-infection timepoints were analyzed.

Oncomine TCR Beta short-read sequencing was applied to DNA from cultured CD4+ T cells. The template was genomic DNA from cultured CD4+ T cells. Each CDR3 protein is one row after TCRdb ran MiXCR on the PCR reads. The data contain approximately 20,000 distinct CDR3 sequences, approximately 40% of them singletons. Treatment in this sample: approximately 11-day PBMC culture with coronavirus spike peptide pools or control peptides (ViraFEST assay). This clonotype was obtained from a human donor who had recovered from COVID-19. The rearrangement joins TRBV7-8 to TRBJ1-1, with D maybe TRBD1 (6 bases). This sample comprised CD4+ T cells from blood, cultured in vitro, obtained after SARS-CoV-2 vaccination. The CDR3: CASSSRGNAEAFF. As DNA, the CDR3 is TGTGCCAGCAGCTCCAGGGGAAACGCTGAAGCTTTCTTT. Using reference TRBV7-8 and TRBJ1-1 for the parts outside the CDR3, the full variable domain is GAGVSQSPRYKVAKRGQDVALRCDPISGHVSLFWYQQALGQGPEFLTYFQNEAQLDKSGLPSDRFFAERPEGSVSTLKIQRTQQEDSAVYLCASSSRGNAEAFFGQGTRLTVV.